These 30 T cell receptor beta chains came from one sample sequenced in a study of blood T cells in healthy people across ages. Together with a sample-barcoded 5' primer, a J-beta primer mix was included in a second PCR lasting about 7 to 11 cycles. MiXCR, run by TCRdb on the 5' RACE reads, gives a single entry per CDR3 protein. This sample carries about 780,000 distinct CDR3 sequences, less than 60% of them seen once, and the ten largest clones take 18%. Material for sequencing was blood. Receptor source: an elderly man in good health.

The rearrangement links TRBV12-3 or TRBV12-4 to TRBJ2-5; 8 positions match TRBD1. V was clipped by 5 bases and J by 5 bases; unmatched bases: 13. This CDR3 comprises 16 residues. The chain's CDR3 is CASSPDQGALGETQYF. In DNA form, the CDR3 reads TGTGCCAGCAGTCCCGACCAGGGGGCTTTAGGGGAGACCCAGTACTTC.

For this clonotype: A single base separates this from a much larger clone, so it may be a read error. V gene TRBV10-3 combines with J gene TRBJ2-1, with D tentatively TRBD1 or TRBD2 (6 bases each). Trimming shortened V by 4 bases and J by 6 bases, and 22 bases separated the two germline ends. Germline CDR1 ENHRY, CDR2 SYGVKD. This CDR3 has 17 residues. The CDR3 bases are TGTGCCATCAGTGGGTCGAGCCGGGGGCAACCTTTCAATGAGCAGTTCTTC. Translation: CAISGSSRGQPFNEQFF.

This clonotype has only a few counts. The CDR3 reads CSVIAGGTYEQYF. CDR3 in DNA: TGCAGCGTTATAGCGGGAGGAACCTACGAGCAGTACTTC. J is TRBJ2-7 and V is TRBV29-1; 10 bases agree with TRBD2. Looked up from germline, CDR1 is SQVTM and CDR2 is ANQGSEA. V trimming: 5 bases; J trimming: 2 bases; junction bases outside the gene matches: 3. The CDR3 is 13 amino acids.

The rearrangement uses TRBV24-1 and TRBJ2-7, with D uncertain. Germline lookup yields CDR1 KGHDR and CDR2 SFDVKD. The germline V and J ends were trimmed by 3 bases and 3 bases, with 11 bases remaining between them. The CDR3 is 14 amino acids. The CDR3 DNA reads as TGTGCCACCAGTGATCCGAACAGACTCTACGAGCAGTACTTC. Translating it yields CATSDPNRLYEQYF.

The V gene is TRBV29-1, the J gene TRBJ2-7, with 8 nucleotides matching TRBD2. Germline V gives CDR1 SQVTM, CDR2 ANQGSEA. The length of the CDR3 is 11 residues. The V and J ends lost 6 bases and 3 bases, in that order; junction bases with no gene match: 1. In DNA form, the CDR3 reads TGCAGCGTGGGGACTAGCTACGAGCAGTACTTC. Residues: CSVGTSYEQYF.

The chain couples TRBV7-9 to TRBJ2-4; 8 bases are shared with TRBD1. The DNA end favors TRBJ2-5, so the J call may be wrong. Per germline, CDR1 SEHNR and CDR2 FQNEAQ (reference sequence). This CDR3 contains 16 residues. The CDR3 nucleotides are TGTGCCAGCAGCCTGACTGGACAGGGTGGTGAAGAGACCCAGTACTTC. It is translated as CASSLTGQGGEETQYF.

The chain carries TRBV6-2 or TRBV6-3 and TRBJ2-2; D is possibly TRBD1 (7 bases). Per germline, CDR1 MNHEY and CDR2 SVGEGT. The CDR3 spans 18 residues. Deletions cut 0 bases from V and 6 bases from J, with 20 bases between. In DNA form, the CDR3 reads TGTGCCAGCAGTTACTCTGTTGCGGGACAGCAAGCCCCCGGGGAGCTGTTTTTT. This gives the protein CASSYSVAGQQAPGELFF.

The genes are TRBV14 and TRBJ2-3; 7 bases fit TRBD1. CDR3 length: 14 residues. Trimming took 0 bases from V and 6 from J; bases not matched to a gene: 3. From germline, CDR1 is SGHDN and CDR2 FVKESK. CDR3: CASSQDPRGDTQYF. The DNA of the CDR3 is TGTGCCAGCAGCCAAGATCCCAGGGGGGATACGCAGTATTTT.

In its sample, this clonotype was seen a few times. The CDR3 sequence: CASSQPLPSDEQFF. The CDR3 nucleotides read TGCGCCAGCAGCCAACCCCTCCCTAGTGATGAGCAGTTCTTC. V usage is TRBV4-1 and J usage is TRBJ2-1, with no clear D. Trimming pared 2 bases from V and 8 bases from J, leaving 13 bases between. The germline CDR1 and CDR2 sequences are MGHRA and YSYEKL. The CDR3 length is 14 residues.

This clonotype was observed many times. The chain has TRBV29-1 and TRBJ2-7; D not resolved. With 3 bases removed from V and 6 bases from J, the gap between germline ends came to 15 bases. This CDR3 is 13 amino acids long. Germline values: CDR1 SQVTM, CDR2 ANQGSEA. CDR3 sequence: CSVEGVLGGEQYF. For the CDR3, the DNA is TGCAGCGTTGAGGGTGTACTCGGTGGCGAGCAGTACTTC.

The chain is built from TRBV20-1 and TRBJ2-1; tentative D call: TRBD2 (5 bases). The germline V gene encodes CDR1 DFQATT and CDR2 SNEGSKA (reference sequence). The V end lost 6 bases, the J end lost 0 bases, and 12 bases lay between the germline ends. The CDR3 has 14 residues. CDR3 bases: TGCAGTGCCGAGCGGTGGAGCTCCTACAATGAGCAGTTCTTC. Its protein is CSAERWSSYNEQFF.

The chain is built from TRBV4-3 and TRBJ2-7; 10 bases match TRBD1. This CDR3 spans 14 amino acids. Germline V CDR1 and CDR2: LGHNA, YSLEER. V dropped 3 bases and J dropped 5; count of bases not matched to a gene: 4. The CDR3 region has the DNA TGCGCCAGCAGCCACCGGACAGGGGGACACGAGCAGTACTTC. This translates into CASSHRTGGHEQYF.

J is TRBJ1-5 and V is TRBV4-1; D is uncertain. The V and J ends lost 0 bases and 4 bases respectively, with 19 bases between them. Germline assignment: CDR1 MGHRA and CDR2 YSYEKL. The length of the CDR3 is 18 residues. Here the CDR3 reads CASSQEGWYSPENQPQHF. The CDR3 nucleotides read TGCGCCAGCAGCCAAGAAGGTTGGTACAGTCCAGAAAATCAGCCCCAGCATTTT.

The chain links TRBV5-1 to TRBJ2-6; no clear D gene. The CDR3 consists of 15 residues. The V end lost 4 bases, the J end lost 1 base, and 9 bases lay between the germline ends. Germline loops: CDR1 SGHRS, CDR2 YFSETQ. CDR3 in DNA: TGCGCCAGCAGCCCCAAGGGATCTGGGGCCAACGTCCTGACTTTC. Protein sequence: CASSPKGSGANVLTF.

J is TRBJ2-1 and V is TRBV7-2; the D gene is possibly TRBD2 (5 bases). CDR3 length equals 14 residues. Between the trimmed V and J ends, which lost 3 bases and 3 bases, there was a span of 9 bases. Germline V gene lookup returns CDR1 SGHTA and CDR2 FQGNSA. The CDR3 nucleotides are TGTGCCAGCAGCTTCGAGGGATTCTACAATGAGCAGTTCTTC. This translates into CASSFEGFYNEQFF.

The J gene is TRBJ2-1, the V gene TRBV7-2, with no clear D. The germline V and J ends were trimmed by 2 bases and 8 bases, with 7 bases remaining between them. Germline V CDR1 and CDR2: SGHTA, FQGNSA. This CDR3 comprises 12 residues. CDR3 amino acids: CASSLHPHEQFF. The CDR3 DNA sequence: TGTGCCAGCAGCTTACATCCTCATGAGCAGTTCTTC. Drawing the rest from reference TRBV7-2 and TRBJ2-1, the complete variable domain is GAGVSQSPSNKVTEKGKDVELRCDPISGHTALYWYRQSLGQGLEFLIYFQGNSAPDKSGLPSDRFSAERTGGSVSTLTIQRTQQEDSAVYLCASSLHPHEQFFGPGTRLTVL.

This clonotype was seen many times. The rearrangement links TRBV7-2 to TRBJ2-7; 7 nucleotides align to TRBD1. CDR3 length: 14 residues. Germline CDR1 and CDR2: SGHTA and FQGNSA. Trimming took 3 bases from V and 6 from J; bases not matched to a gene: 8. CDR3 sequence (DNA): TGTGCCAGCAGCTTCCATGGCAGGGGGTTCGAGCAGTACTTC. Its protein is CASSFHGRGFEQYF.

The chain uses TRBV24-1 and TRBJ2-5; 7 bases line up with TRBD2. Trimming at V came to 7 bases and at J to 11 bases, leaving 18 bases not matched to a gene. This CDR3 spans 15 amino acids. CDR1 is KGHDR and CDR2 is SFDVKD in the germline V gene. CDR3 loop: CATSLASGPYNEQYF. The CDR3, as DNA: TGTGCCACCAGCCTCGCTAGCGGACCCTACAATGAGCAGTACTTC.

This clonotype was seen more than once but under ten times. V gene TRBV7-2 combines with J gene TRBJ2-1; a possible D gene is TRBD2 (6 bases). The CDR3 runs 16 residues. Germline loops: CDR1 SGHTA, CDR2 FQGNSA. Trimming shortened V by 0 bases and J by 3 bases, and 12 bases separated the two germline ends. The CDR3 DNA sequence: TGTGCCAGCAGCTTAGCGGAACGAGCGGGCTACAATGAGCAGTTCTTC. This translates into CASSLAERAGYNEQFF.

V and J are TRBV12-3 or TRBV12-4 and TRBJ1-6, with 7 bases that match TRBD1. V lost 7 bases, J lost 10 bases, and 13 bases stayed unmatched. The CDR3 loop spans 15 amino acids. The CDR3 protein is CASTLKGGGGSPLHF. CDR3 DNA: TGTGCCAGCACCCTCAAGGGGGGAGGGGGCTCACCCCTCCACTTT.

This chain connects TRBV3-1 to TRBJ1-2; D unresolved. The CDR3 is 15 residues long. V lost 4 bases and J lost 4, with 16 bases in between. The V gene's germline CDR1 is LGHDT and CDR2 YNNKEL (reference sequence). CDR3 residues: CASSPDLTTSYGYTF. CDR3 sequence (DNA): TGTGCCAGCAGCCCGGACCTCACCACGTCCTATGGCTACACCTTC. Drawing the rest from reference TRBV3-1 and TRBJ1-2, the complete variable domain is DTAVSQTPKYLVTQMGNDKSIKCEQNLGHDTMYWYKQDSKKFLKIMFSYNNKELIINETVPNRFSPKSPDKAHLNLHINSLELGDSAVYFCASSPDLTTSYGYTFGSGTRLTVV.

In nucleotides, the CDR3 is TGCAGTGCCACTACGGGACTAGCGGGAGTTAACTCCGATAGCACAGATACGCAGTATTTT. Its translation: CSATTGLAGVNSDSTDTQYF. This chain uses TRBV20-1 with TRBJ2-3, with TRBD2 matching 14 bases. The CDR3 is 20 residues long. Trimming took 6 bases from V and 0 from J; bases not matched to a gene: 17. CDR1 is DFQATT and CDR2 is SNEGSKA in the germline V gene (reference sequence).

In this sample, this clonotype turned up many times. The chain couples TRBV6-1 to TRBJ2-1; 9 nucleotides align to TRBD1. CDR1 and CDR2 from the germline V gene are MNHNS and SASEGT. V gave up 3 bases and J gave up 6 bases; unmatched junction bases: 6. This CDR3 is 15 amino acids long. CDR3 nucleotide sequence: TGTGCCAGCAGTGAGGGACAGGGTGTTGGCAATGAGCAGTTCTTC. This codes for CASSEGQGVGNEQFF.

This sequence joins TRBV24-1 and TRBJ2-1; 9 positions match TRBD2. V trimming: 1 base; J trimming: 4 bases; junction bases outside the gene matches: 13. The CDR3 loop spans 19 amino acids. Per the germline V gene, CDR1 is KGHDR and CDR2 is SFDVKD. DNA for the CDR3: TGTGCCACCAGTGATTTATCGGCGGGAGGGCCTGTGGGTTACAATGAGCAGTTCTTC. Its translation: CATSDLSAGGPVGYNEQFF.

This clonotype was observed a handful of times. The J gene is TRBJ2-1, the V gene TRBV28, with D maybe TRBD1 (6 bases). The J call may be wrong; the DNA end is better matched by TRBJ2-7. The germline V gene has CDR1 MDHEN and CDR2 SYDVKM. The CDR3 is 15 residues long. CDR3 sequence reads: CASSRPTGRGNEQYF. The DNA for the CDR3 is TGTGCCAGCAGTCGCCCGACAGGAAGGGGCAATGAGCAGTACTTC.

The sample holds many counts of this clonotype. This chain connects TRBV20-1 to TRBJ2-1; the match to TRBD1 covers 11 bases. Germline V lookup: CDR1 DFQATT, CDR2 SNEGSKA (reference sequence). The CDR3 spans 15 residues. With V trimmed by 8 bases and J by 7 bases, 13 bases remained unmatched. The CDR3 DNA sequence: TGCAGTTCATCCTCCGGGACAGGGGGTAAGAATGAGCAGTTCTTC. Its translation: CSSSSGTGGKNEQFF.

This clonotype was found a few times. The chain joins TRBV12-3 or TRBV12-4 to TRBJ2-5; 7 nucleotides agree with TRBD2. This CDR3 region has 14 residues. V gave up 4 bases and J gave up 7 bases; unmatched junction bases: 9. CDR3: CASSSPSGIGTQYF. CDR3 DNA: TGTGCCAGCAGTTCCCCTAGCGGAATAGGGACCCAGTACTTC.

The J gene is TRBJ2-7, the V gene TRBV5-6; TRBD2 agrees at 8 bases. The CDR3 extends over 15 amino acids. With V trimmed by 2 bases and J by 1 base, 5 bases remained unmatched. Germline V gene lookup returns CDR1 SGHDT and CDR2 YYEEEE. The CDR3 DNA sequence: TGTGCCAGCAGCTTTTCGCGGGAGGAATCCTACGAGCAGTACTTC. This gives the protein CASSFSREESYEQYF.

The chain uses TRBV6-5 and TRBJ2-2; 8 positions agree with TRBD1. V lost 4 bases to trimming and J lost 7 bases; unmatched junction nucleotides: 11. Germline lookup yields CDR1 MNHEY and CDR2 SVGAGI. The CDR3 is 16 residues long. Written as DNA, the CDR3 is TGTGCCAGCAGTTCCCCCGGACAGGGAAGTGGCGGGGAGCTGTTTTTT. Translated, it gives CASSSPGQGSGGELFF.

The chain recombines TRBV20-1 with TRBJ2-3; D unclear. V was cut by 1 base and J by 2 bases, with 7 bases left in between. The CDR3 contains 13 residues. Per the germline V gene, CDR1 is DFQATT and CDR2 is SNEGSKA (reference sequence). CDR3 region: CSARALITDTQYF. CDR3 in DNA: TGCAGTGCTAGAGCCCTCATCACAGATACGCAGTATTTT.